These T cell receptor beta chains were read from a single sample in a study of T cell responses to AZD1222 COVID-19 vaccine. Assay: immunoSEQ multiplex PCR; the TCRdb copy retains only in-frame clones and omits some. The data contain more than 150,000 clones, 85% to 95% of them seen just once; the ten biggest clones take up 10%. The source was peripheral blood, collected on day 0 of AZD1222 vaccination. These receptors came from an adult in good health. Both conserved end residues are part of each CDR3. The D gene is left open where the match is weak. Some rows mark clone size as missing; the rest say once, few, many or name a class of expanded clone.

size,V,J,D,DNA,CDR3
-,TRBV7-9,TRBJ2-1,-,TGTGCCAGCAGCTTAGCTTGGAGCAGACAATTTGGGGAGCAGTTCTTC,CASSLAWSRQFGEQFF
-,TRBV7-2,TRBJ2-3,-,TGTGCCAGCAGCCCCGGGGTGCGAGATACGCAGTATTTT,CASSPGVRDTQYF
once,TRBV6-6,TRBJ1-1,-,TGTGCCAGCAGTCGACAGGTAGTCCAACTGAACACTGAAGCTTTCTTT,CASSRQVVQLNTEAFF
-,TRBV29-1,TRBJ2-7,TRBD1,TGCAGCGCAGGGACAGGCTACGAGCAGTACTTC,CSAGTGYEQYF
-,TRBV19,TRBJ2-2,-,TGTGCCAGTAGTCTTCAGAACACCGGGGAGCTGTTTTTT,CASSLQNTGELFF
-,TRBV6-4,TRBJ2-3,TRBD2,TGTGCCAGCAGTGATGTTCCCGGGACTAGCGGGAGGGCAACAGATACGCAGTATTTT,CASSDVPGTSGRATDTQYF
-,TRBV5-8,TRBJ2-1,TRBD1,TGTGCCAGCAGCCGCAACAGGGGGCGCGGCAGGGATGAGCAGTTCTTC,CASSRNRGRGRDEQFF
-,TRBV10-3,TRBJ1-1,-,TGTGCCATCAGATCCCCGATCACAGAGACCCTAGGGACTGAAGCTTTCTTT,CAIRSPITETLGTEAFF
-,TRBV6-2/TRBV6-3,TRBJ1-1,TRBD1,TGTGCCAGCAGGTACAGGGGGCCCACTGAAGCTTTCTTT,CASRYRGPTEAFF
-,TRBV7-2,TRBJ2-7,-,TGTGCCAGCAGCTTAGATATAGCGGCAAATTACGAGCAGTACTTC,CASSLDIAANYEQYF
-,TRBV12-3/TRBV12-4,TRBJ1-1,-,TGTGCCAGCGGAGTGGACACTGAAGCTTTCTTT,CASGVDTEAFF
-,TRBV11-2,TRBJ2-2,-,TGTGCCAGCAGCTTAGAGGCCGTGATTTCCGGGGAGCTGTTTTTT,CASSLEAVISGELFF
-,TRBV7-3,TRBJ2-2,-,TGTGCCAGCAGCTACCGGGGCAAAGGGCGCACCGGGGAGCTGTTTTTT,CASSYRGKGRTGELFF
-,TRBV5-6,TRBJ1-1,TRBD1,TGTGCCAGCAGTGACTCCCCTAGCCCGCCAGGGGGAAGGGTTGAAGCTTTCTTT,CASSDSPSPPGGRVEAFF
-,TRBV5-1,TRBJ2-2,-,TGCGCCAGCAGCTTGGCCGAAGACTTGTTGGGGGAGCTGTTTTTT,CASSLAEDLLGELFF
-,TRBV13,TRBJ1-2,-,TGTGCCAGCAGCTCTGGGACCTATGGCTACACCTTC,CASSSGTYGYTF
few,TRBV6-5,TRBJ2-5,-,TGTGCCAGCAGCCACAGCCGGGACGGCTTAGAGACCCAGTACTTC,CASSHSRDGLETQYF
once,TRBV6-5,TRBJ1-1,TRBD1,TGTGCCAGCGGACAGGGCCGTCTCGCTGAAGCTTTCTTT,CASGQGRLAEAFF
-,TRBV6-1,TRBJ2-5,-,TGTGCCAGCGGCAGAACGCAAGAGACCCAGTACTTC,CASGRTQETQYF
once,TRBV5-1,TRBJ2-2,TRBD1,TGCGCCAGCAGCCTAAAGGGGACAGGGGGCCCCGGGGAGCTGTTTTTT,CASSLKGTGGPGELFF